These 22 T cell receptor beta chains share one sample of origin, sequenced in a study of CD8 T cells in Susac syndrome. It was with random hexamers that about 0.45 to 1 ug RNA was reverse transcribed. One entry per CDR3 protein results from TCRdb running MiXCR on the immunoSEQ multiplex PCR reads. Counted here are about 300,000 distinct CDR3 sequences, about 91% occurring once; the ten biggest clones make up roughly 0.059%. Sequencing used CD4+ T cells from PBMCs. These receptor sequences come from a human donor with multiple sclerosis.

The J gene is TRBJ2-2, the V gene TRBV5-1; the match to TRBD2 covers 10 bases. The CDR3 runs 16 residues. Germline CDR1 is SGHRS and CDR2 is YFSETQ. V shed 0 bases and J 5 bases; nucleotides not matched to a gene: 4. CDR3 residues: CASSLEASGSTGELFF. Written as DNA, the CDR3 is TGCGCCAGCAGCTTGGAAGCTAGCGGGAGTACCGGGGAGCTGTTTTTT.

The chain has TRBV5-1 and TRBJ2-5; D remains ambiguous. The germline V gene has CDR1 SGHRS and CDR2 YFSETQ. The V end lost 0 bases, the J end lost 0 bases, and 12 bases lay between the germline ends. This CDR3 region has 16 residues. The CDR3 here is CASSLGAALYQETQYF. Here the CDR3 DNA reads TGCGCCAGCAGCTTGGGGGCGGCCTTGTACCAAGAGACCCAGTACTTC.

The J gene is TRBJ1-3, the V gene TRBV7-9; no definite D call. This CDR3 contains 13 residues. Trimming removed 3 bases from V and 3 bases from J, with 6 bases in between. Germline V CDR1 and CDR2: SEHNR, FQNEAQ (reference sequence). As DNA, the CDR3 is TGTGCCAGCAGCTTGGCATATGGAAACACCATATATTTT. Amino acid sequence: CASSLAYGNTIYF.

The V and J genes are TRBV7-3 and TRBJ1-1; TRBD1 is a possible D gene (6 bases). Germline lookup yields CDR1 SGHTA and CDR2 FQGTGA. Trimming took off 3 bases at V and 5 bases at J, with 22 bases between the two ends. The CDR3 extends over 17 amino acids. CDR3 residues: CASSLVGATGGRTEAFF. CDR3 in DNA: TGTGCCAGCAGCTTGGTGGGGGCCACCGGAGGGAGAACTGAAGCTTTCTTT.

Here the CDR3 DNA reads TGTGCTAGTGGTGGCCCGAGGCGCCTCATACAAGAAGCTTTCTTT. Translated: CASGGPRRLIQEAFF. This chain joins TRBV12-5 and TRBJ1-1, with D unclear. The CDR3 runs 15 residues. V lost 5 bases and J lost 8, with 21 bases in between. Germline CDR1 reads LGHNT; CDR2 reads FRNRAP.

V gene TRBV9 combines with J gene TRBJ1-1; 8 bases are shared with TRBD1. In germline, CDR1 is SGDLS, CDR2 YYNGEE. The CDR3 is 13 residues long. After removal of 4 bases from V and 9 bases from J, the junction contained 8 bases not matched to a gene. This CDR3 is CASSPYGTGQAFF. The CDR3 DNA reads as TGTGCCAGCAGCCCCTATGGGACAGGCCAAGCTTTCTTT.

This chain joins TRBV6-5 and TRBJ1-4; D gene uncertain. The CDR3 length is 15 residues. CDR1 and CDR2 from the germline V gene are MNHEY and SVGAGI. The V gene lost 10 bases and the J gene lost 0 bases, with 15 bases spanning the gap. Here the CDR3 DNA reads TGTGCCACGTCGAGACTACCCCCAACTAATGAAAAACTGTTTTTT. It translates to CATSRLPPTNEKLFF.

This chain uses TRBV6-2 or TRBV6-3 with TRBJ2-3; a weak D match, TRBD2 (6 bases). The germline V gene has CDR1 MNHEY and CDR2 SVGEGT. The CDR3 spans 15 residues. Trimming removed 6 bases at V and 8 bases at J, with 21 bases between. The CDR3 protein is CASSLVSGAVGTQYF. CDR3 in DNA: TGTGCCAGCAGCCTGGTTAGCGGCGCGGTGGGTACGCAGTATTTT.

The V gene is TRBV5-1, the J gene TRBJ2-2; either TRBD1 or TRBD2 may supply D (5 bases each). Germline lookup yields CDR1 SGHRS and CDR2 YFSETQ. The V and J ends lost 0 bases and 1 base respectively, with 13 bases between them. CDR3 length: 17 residues. CDR3 nucleotide sequence: TGCGCCAGCAGCTTGGGAATCGGGACCCAGAACACCGGGGAGCTGTTTTTT. It codes for CASSLGIGTQNTGELFF.

This rearrangement joins TRBV20-1 to TRBJ2-7; perhaps TRBD2 as D (6 bases). V was clipped by 5 bases and J by 1 base, with 12 bases between them. This CDR3 is built from 13 residues. Germline V gene data show CDR1 as DFQATT and CDR2 as SNEGSKA (reference sequence). CDR3 sequence (DNA): TGCAGTGCTCATCCCAGCGGGTCCTACGAGCAGTACTTC. Protein: CSAHPSGSYEQYF.

The rearrangement links TRBV5-1 to TRBJ2-7; TRBD1 aligns across 8 bases. This CDR3 comprises 15 residues. V gave up 4 bases and J gave up 0 bases; unmatched junction bases: 6. Germline V gives CDR1 SGHRS, CDR2 YFSETQ. CDR3 coding DNA: TGCGCCAGCAGCCCTGGGACAGGTAACTCCTACGAGCAGTACTTC. It yields the protein CASSPGTGNSYEQYF.

The rearrangement uses TRBV11-3 and TRBJ1-1; 8 bases map to TRBD1. Germline lookup yields CDR1 SGHNT and CDR2 YENEEA. V lost 5 bases to trimming and J lost 1 base; unmatched junction nucleotides: 6. The CDR3 is made up of 15 amino acids. The CDR3 nucleotides are TGTGCCAGCAGCCCCAGGGGGCGCGGGAACACTGAAGCTTTCTTT. Protein: CASSPRGRGNTEAFF.

CDR3 bases: TGCAGCGTTGAACCAGGACAGCGACAAGAAGCTTTCTTT. Its translation is CSVEPGQRQEAFF. V and J are TRBV29-1 and TRBJ1-1, with a tentative D call TRBD1 (6 bases). Looked up from germline, CDR1 is SQVTM and CDR2 is ANQGSEA. Between the trimmed V and J ends, which lost 2 bases and 8 bases, there was a span of 15 bases. CDR3 length: 13 residues.

The chain combines TRBV6-5 with TRBJ2-1; D ambiguous. Between the trimmed V and J ends, which lost 2 bases and 5 bases, there was a span of 16 bases. Germline V gene data show CDR1 as MNHEY and CDR2 as SVGAGI. CDR3 length: 16 residues. CDR3 nucleotide sequence: TGTGCCAGCAGTTACCTAGGACCGGCACATCACAATGAGCAGTTCTTC. Translation gives CASSYLGPAHHNEQFF.

The rearrangement links TRBV28 to TRBJ1-1; D is uncertain. Germline CDR1 and CDR2: MDHEN and SYDVKM. V was cut by 0 bases and J by 3 bases, with 8 bases left in between. The CDR3 extends over 14 amino acids. The CDR3 bases are TGTGCCAGCAGTTTATGGCCCGGGTACACTGAAGCTTTCTTT. Amino acids: CASSLWPGYTEAFF.

The chain joins TRBV5-6 to TRBJ1-5, with D perhaps TRBD1 (5 bases). The germline CDR1 and CDR2 sequences are SGHDT and YYEEEE. The CDR3 spans 13 residues. V was cut by 3 bases and J by 5 bases, with 9 bases left in between. The CDR3 is CASSWGPDQPQHF. CDR3 DNA sequence: TGTGCCAGCAGCTGGGGACCCGATCAGCCCCAGCATTTT.

V and J are TRBV9 and TRBJ2-1; possible D gene TRBD1, 5 bases. The CDR3 is made up of 15 amino acids. V was clipped by 2 bases and J by 1 base, with 10 bases between them. Germline-derived CDR1 and CDR2 are SGDLS and YYNGEE. The CDR3 DNA sequence: TGTGCCAGCAGCGTCCAGGGTAGGTCCTACAATGAGCAGTTCTTC. It yields the protein CASSVQGRSYNEQFF.

This clonotype was seen just once. The CDR3 loop reads CAWSAGTGSFSPLHF. CDR3 nucleotides: TGTGCCTGGAGTGCTGGGACAGGGTCATTTTCACCCCTCCACTTT. V gene TRBV30 combines with J gene TRBJ1-6; 9 nucleotides line up with TRBD1. After removal of 1 base from V and 9 bases from J, the junction contained 7 bases not matched to a gene. CDR1 is GTSNPN, CDR2 SVGIG, per germline (reference sequence). The CDR3 totals 15 residues.

The V call is TRBV12-3 or TRBV12-4, the J call TRBJ2-7, with 12 positions matching TRBD2. The CDR3 runs 15 residues. Trimming took 4 bases from V and 2 from J; bases not matched to a gene: 3. CDR3 sequence: CASSSSSGRAYEQYF. The CDR3 DNA sequence: TGTGCCAGCAGTTCCTCTAGCGGGAGGGCCTACGAGCAGTACTTC.

The gene calls are TRBV6-6 and TRBJ2-1; TRBD2 agrees at 9 bases. The CDR3 totals 15 residues. J lost 9 bases, V lost 6 bases, and 12 bases had no gene match. Germline V CDR1 and CDR2: MNHNY, SVGAGI (reference sequence). The CDR3 spells CASSQGLAVAGEQFF. CDR3 in DNA: TGTGCCAGCAGCCAGGGACTAGCAGTGGCGGGTGAGCAGTTCTTC.

The chain couples TRBV7-2 to TRBJ1-1; D remains ambiguous. Trimming left V 2 bases short and J 6 bases short, with 13 bases between. Germline values: CDR1 SGHTA, CDR2 FQGNSA. The CDR3 is 14 amino acids. The CDR3 spells CASSLNLLNPEAFF. Written as DNA, the CDR3 is TGTGCCAGCAGCTTAAACCTACTTAATCCTGAAGCTTTCTTT.

In DNA, the CDR3 is TGTGCCAGCAGCCTCGCTAGCGTCGAAGATACGCAGTATTTT. This gives the protein CASSLASVEDTQYF. This rearrangement joins TRBV7-9 to TRBJ2-3; the D gene is possibly TRBD2 (6 bases). Germline V gives CDR1 SEHNR, CDR2 FQNEAQ (reference sequence). V was clipped by 5 bases and J by 5 bases, with 14 bases between them. CDR3 size: 14 residues.